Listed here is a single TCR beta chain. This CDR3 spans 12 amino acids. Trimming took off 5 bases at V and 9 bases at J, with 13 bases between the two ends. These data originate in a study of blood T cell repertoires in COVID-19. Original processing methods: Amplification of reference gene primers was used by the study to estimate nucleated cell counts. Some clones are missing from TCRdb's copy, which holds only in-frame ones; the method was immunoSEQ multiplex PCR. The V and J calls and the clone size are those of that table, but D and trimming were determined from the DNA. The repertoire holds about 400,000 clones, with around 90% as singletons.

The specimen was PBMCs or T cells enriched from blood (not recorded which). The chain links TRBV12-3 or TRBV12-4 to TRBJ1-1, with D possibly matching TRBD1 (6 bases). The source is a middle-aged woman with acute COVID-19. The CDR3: CASSPSQGKAFF. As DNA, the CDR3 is TGTGCCAGCAGTCCCTCACAGGGAAAAGCTTTCTTT.